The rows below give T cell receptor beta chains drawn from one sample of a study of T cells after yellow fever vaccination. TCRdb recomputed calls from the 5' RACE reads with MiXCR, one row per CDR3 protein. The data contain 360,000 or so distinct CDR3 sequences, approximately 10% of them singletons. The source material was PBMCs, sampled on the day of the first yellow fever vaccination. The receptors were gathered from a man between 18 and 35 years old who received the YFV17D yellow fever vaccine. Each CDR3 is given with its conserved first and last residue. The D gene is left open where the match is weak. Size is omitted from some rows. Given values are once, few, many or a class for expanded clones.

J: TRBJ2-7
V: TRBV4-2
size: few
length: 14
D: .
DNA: TGTGCCAGCAGCCAAGACGGCTTTTCCTACGAGCAGTACTTC
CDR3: CASSQDGFSYEQYF

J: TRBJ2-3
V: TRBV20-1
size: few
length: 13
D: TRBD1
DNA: TGCAGTGCCCCGACAGGGGGCGCAGATACGCAGTATTTT
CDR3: CSAPTGGADTQYF

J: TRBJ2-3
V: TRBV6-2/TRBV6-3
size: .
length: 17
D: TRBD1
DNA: TGTGCCAGCAGTTTTCCCCTCGGGACAGGGGGCGCAGATACGCAGTATTTT
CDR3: CASSFPLGTGGADTQYF

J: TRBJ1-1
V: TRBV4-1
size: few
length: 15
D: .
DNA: TGCGCCAGCAGCCAAGTGGGAGGGTATTACACTGAAGCTTTCTTT
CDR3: CASSQVGGYYTEAFF

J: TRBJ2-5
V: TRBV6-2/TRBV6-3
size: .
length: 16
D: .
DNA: TGTGCCAGCAGTTATTGGTCAGGGGAACTAGGAGAGACCCAGTACTTC
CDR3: CASSYWSGELGETQYF

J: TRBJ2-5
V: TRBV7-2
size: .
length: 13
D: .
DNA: TGTGCCAGCAGCTTAGGGGGGCCAGAGACCCAGTACTTC
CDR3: CASSLGGPETQYF

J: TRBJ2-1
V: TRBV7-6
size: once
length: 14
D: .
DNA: TGTGCCAGCAGCTCCTACGAGCCCTACAATGAGCAGTTCTTC
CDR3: CASSSYEPYNEQFF

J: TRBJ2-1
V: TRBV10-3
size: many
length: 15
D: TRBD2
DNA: TGTGCCATCAGCAAGACTAGCGGGAACTACAATGAGCAGTTCTTC
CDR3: CAISKTSGNYNEQFF

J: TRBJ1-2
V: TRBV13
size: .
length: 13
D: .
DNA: TGTGCCAGCAGCTTAGATCGCTTTCCCGGCTACACCTTC
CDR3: CASSLDRFPGYTF

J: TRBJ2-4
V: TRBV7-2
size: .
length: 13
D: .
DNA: TGTGCCAGCAGGTCACAGACTAAAAACATTCAGTACTTC
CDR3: CASRSQTKNIQYF

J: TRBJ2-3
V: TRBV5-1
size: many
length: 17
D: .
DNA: TGCGCCAGCAGCTCGACGTATACCCGACCCCGGGCAGATACGCAGTATTTT
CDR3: CASSSTYTRPRADTQYF

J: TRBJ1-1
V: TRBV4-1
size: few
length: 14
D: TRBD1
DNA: TGCGCCAGCAGCCAAGTGGAGGACAGGGGCCAAGCTTTCTTT
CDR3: CASSQVEDRGQAFF

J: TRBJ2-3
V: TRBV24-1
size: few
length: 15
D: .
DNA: TGTGCCACCAGTGATGGGGACAAGTACACAGATACGCAGTATTTT
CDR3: CATSDGDKYTDTQYF

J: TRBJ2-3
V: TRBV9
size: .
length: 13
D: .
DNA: TGTGCCAGCAGCGTTACTAGCATAGATACGCAGTATTTT
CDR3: CASSVTSIDTQYF

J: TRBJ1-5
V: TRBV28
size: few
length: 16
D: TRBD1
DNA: TGTGCCAGCAGTTTAGAGGAGGGGGCGGGCAATCAGCCCCAGCATTTT
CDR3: CASSLEEGAGNQPQHF

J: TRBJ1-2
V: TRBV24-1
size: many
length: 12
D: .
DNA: TGTGCCACCAGTGTTCTTGGGTACGGCTACACCTTC
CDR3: CATSVLGYGYTF

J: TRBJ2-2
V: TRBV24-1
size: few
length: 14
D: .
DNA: TGTGCCACCAGTGCTGGACAGAACACCGGGGAGCTGTTTTTT
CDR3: CATSAGQNTGELFF

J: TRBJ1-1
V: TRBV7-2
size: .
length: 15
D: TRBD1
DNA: TGTGCCAGCAGCCAGGGACAGGGGAGGAACACTGAAGCTTTCTTT
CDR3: CASSQGQGRNTEAFF

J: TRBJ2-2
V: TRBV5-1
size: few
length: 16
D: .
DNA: TGCGCCAGCAGCCCGCCGGGGCGGACGAACACCGGGGAGCTGTTTTTT
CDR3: CASSPPGRTNTGELFF